This T cell receptor beta chain emerged from a study of cytotoxic CD8 clonotypes in ibrutinib-treated CLL. Profiled with immunoSEQ multiplex PCR; TCRdb holds only in-frame clones, not every one. The table includes hundreds of thousands of clones, just over 70% detected once. Study-wide results and caveats: Researchers report that baseline clonality outpaced age-matched healthy donors and tracked circulating CD8+ T-cell counts. At ibrutinib response, clonality increased, and at progression it declined back toward baseline.

Remarks on this clone: Antigen specificity is unknown.

TCR beta libraries used about 1.8 micrograms of genomic DNA from cryopreserved PBMCs. This TCR derives from a human donor with chronic lymphocytic leukemia. The sample here was PBMCs, taken after 12 months of ibrutinib treatment.

The CDR3 here is CASSWSLQGTETQYF. The CDR3 DNA sequence: TGTGCCAGCAGCTGGTCCCTACAGGGAACAGAGACCCAGTACTTC. This chain connects TRBV5-4 to TRBJ2-5; TRBD1 is a possible D gene (6 bases). The CDR3 length is 15 residues. V was shortened by 3 bases and J by 4 bases, with 16 bases between the two germline ends. CDR1 is SGHNT and CDR2 is YYREEE in the germline V gene (reference sequence).